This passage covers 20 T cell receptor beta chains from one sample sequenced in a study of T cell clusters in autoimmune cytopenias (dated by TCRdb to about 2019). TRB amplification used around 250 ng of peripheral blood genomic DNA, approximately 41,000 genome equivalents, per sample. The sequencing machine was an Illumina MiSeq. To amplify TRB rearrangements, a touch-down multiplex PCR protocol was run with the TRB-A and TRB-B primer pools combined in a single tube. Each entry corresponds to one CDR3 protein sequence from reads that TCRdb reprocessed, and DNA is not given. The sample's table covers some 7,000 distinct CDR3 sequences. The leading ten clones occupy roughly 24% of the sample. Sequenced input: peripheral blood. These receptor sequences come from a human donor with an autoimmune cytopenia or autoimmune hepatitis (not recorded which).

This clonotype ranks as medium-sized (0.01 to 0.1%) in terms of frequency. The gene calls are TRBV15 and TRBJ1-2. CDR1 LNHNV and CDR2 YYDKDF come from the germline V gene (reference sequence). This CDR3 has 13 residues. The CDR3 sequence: CATSRSELGGYTF.

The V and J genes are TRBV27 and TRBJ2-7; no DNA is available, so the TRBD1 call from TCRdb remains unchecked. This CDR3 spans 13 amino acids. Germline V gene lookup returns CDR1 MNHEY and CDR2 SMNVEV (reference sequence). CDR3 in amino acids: CASSPRGHLEQYF.

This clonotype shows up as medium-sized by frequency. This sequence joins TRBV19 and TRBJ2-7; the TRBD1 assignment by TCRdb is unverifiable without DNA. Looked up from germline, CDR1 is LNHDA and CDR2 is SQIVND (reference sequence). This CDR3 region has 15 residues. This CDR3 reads CASSINPGQMFGQYF.

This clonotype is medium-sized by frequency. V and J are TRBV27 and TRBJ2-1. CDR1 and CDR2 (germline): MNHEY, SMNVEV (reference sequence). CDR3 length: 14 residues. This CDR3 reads CASARDPRYNEQFF.

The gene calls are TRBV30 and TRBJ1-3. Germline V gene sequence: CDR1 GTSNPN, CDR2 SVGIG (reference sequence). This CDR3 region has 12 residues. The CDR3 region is CAWSWTSVAIYF.

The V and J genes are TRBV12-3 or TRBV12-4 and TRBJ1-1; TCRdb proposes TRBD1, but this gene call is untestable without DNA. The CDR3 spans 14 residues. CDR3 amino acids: CASTRGRLGTEAFF.

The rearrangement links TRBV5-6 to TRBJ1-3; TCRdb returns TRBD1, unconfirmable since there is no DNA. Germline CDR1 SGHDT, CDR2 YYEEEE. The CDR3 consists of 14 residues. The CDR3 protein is CASSLAGTGNTIYF.

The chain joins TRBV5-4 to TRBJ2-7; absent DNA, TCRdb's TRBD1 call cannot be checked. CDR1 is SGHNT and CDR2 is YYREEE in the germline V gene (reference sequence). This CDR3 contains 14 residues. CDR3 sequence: CASSTGTGLYEQYF.

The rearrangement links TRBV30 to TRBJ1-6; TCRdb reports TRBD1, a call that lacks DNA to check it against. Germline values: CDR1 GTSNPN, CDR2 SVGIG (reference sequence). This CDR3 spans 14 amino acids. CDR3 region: CAADRDRYNSPLHF.

The CDR3 here is CASSQIGLLTYEQYF. The chain recombines TRBV14 with TRBJ2-7. CDR3 length: 15 amino acids. Germline V gene data show CDR1 as SGHDN and CDR2 as FVKESK.

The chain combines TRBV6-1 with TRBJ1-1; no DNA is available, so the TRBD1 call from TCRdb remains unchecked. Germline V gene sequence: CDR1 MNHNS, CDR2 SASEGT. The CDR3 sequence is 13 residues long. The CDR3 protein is CASSDRAGTEAFF.

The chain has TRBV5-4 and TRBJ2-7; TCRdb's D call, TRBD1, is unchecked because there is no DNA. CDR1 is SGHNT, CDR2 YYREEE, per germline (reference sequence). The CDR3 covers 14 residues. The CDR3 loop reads CASSLQGASYEQYF.

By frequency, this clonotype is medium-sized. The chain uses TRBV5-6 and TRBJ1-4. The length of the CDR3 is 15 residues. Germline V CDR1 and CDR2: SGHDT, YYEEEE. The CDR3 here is CASSLGPALGEKLFF.

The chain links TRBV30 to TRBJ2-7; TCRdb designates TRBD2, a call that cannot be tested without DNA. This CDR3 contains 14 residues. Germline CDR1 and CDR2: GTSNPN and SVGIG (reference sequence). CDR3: CAWSVQAGGGEQYF.

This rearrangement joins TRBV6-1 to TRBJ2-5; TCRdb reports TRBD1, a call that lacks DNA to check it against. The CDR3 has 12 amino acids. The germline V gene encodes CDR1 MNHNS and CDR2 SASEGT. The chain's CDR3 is CASRPGSETQYF.

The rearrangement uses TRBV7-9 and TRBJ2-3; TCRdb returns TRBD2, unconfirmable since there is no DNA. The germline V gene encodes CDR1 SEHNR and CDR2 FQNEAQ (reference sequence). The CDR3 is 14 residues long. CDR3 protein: CASSFGGSVDTQYF.

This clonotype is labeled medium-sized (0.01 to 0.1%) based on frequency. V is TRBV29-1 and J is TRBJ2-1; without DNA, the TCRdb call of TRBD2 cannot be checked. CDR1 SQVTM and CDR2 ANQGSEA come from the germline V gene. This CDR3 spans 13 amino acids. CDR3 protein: CSVEGLAINEQFF.

The CDR3 is CASSQDGGGQPQHF. This chain connects TRBV5-4 to TRBJ1-5; the D call from TCRdb, TRBD1, cannot be confirmed without DNA. The CDR3 runs to 14 residues. CDR1 and CDR2 from the germline V gene are SGHNT and YYREEE (reference sequence). Using reference TRBV5-4 and TRBJ1-5 for the parts outside the CDR3, the full variable domain is ETGVTQSPTHLIKTRGQQVTLRCSSQSGHNTVSWYQQALGQGPQFIFQYYREEENGRGNFPPRFSGLQFPNYSSELNVNALELDDSALYLCASSQDGGGQPQHFGDGTRLSIL.

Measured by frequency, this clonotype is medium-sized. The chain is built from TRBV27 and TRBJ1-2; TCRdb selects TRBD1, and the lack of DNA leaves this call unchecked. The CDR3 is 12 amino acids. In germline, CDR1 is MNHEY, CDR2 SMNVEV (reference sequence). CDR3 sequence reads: CASRGDVYGYTF.

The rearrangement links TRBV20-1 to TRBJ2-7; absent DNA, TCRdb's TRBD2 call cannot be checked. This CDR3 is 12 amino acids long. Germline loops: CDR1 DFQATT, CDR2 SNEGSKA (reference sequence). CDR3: CSASGRGYEQYF.